The 14 T cell receptor beta chains below all came from one sample that was sequenced in a study of T cell repertoires in cytomegalovirus infection. TCRdb reprocessed the reads with MiXCR, giving one entry per CDR3 protein. The table has 740,000 or so distinct CDR3 sequences, under 40% seen once; the top ten hold around 2.6%. The sequenced material came from PBMCs. The receptors originated from a human donor in good health (CMV status not recorded). Some clones in this sample may be carry-over from other donors' samples.

This chain joins TRBV20-1 and TRBJ2-7; the D is unclear. The germline V and J ends were trimmed by 1 base and 3 bases, with 10 bases remaining between them. Germline V gives CDR1 DFQATT, CDR2 SNEGSKA (reference sequence). The CDR3 spans 13 residues. Here the CDR3 DNA reads TGCAGTGCTAGAGCCCACTATAGCTACGAGCAGTACTTC. It codes for CSARAHYSYEQYF.

This clonotype was seen just once. J is TRBJ1-1 and V is TRBV4-1; tentatively, D is TRBD1 (6 bases). The ends were cut back, 2 bases at V and 4 bases at J, with 17 bases in the middle. CDR3 length: 16 amino acids. Germline lookup yields CDR1 MGHRA and CDR2 YSYEKL. In nucleotides, the CDR3 is TGCGCCAGCAGCCAAAAGGACAGTCCCGGGAGCACTGAAGCTTTCTTT. Its protein product is CASSQKDSPGSTEAFF.

The chain employs TRBV4-1 and TRBJ2-3; TRBD1 matches at 8 bases. The CDR3 runs 15 residues. J gave up 3 bases and V 1 base, and 3 bases lay outside the gene matches. Germline V gene sequence: CDR1 MGHRA, CDR2 YSYEKL. DNA for the CDR3: TGCGCCAGCAGCCAAGTCGGACAGGGAACAGATACGCAGTATTTT. Amino acid sequence: CASSQVGQGTDTQYF.

V gene TRBV7-9 combines with J gene TRBJ1-1; D gene ambiguous. The CDR3 covers 13 residues. Germline V gives CDR1 SEHNR, CDR2 FQNEAQ (reference sequence). Trimming left V 3 bases short and J 5 bases short, with 10 bases between. The CDR3 bases are TGTGCCAGCAGCTTCGTGGTCTATACTGAAGCTTTCTTT. It codes for CASSFVVYTEAFF.

This clonotype was seen only a few times. The V call is TRBV24-1, the J call TRBJ2-1, with D maybe TRBD2 (7 bases). The CDR3 totals 13 residues. The germline V and J ends were trimmed by 7 bases and 6 bases, with 12 bases remaining between them. The germline V gene encodes CDR1 KGHDR and CDR2 SFDVKD. In DNA, the CDR3 is TGTGCCACCAGCAGGGGAGGGTTCAATGAGCAGTTCTTC. Residues: CATSRGGFNEQFF.

This clonotype showed up many times. V is TRBV7-9 and J is TRBJ1-4, with a weak D call TRBD1 (5 bases). Trimming cost V 2 bases and J 6 bases, with 10 bases left between them. Germline V CDR1 and CDR2: SEHNR, FQNEAQ (reference sequence). The CDR3 runs 14 residues. The CDR3 nucleotides read TGTGCCAGCAGCTTATCACGGGGGGATGAAAAACTGTTTTTT. Translating gives CASSLSRGDEKLFF. Combining the CDR3 with reference TRBV7-9 and TRBJ1-4 gives the whole variable domain DTGVSQNPRHKITKRGQNVTFRCDPISEHNRLYWYRQTLGQGPEFLTYFQNEAQLEKSRLLSDRFSAERPKGSFSTLEIQRTEQGDSAMYLCASSLSRGDEKLFFGSGTQLSVL.

The V gene is TRBV7-2, the J gene TRBJ1-1; the D is unclear. V lost 3 bases, J lost 0 bases, and 11 bases lay in between. CDR3 length equals 15 residues. Looked up from germline, CDR1 is SGHTA and CDR2 is FQGNSA. The DNA for the CDR3 is TGTGCCAGCAGCTTGACATCCGTGATGAACACTGAAGCTTTCTTT. Its protein is CASSLTSVMNTEAFF. The complete variable domain, with remaining parts taken from reference TRBV7-2 and TRBJ1-1, reads GAGVSQSPSNKVTEKGKDVELRCDPISGHTALYWYRQSLGQGLEFLIYFQGNSAPDKSGLPSDRFSAERTGGSVSTLTIQRTQQEDSAVYLCASSLTSVMNTEAFFGQGTRLTVV.

The gene calls are TRBV12-3 or TRBV12-4 and TRBJ2-5, with D unresolved. The CDR3 covers 14 residues. V lost 4 bases to trimming and J lost 1 base, with 10 bases between them. The CDR3: CASSSRNSQETQYF. The CDR3 DNA reads as TGTGCCAGCAGTTCAAGAAACAGCCAAGAGACCCAGTACTTC.

This rearrangement joins TRBV19 to TRBJ1-5; D remains unclear. V lost 3 bases to trimming and J lost 4 bases, with 13 bases between them. Germline CDR1 and CDR2: LNHDA and SQIVND (reference sequence). This CDR3 has 15 residues. The CDR3 DNA reads TGTGCCAGTAGTATGGAGTCTGTTCAAAATCAGCCCCAGCATTTT. This translates into CASSMESVQNQPQHF.

The chain couples TRBV5-1 to TRBJ2-7, with D unclear. This CDR3 is built from 12 residues. The germline V and J ends were trimmed by 3 bases and 6 bases, with 10 bases remaining between them. CDR1 and CDR2 from the germline V gene are SGHRS and YFSETQ. This chain's CDR3 is CASSSLGSEQYF. DNA of the CDR3: TGCGCCAGCAGCTCCCTGGGTTCCGAGCAGTACTTC.

The chain is built from TRBV5-1 and TRBJ1-1, with 9 bases matching TRBD1. The CDR3 is 14 residues long. Germline V gives CDR1 SGHRS, CDR2 YFSETQ. V gave up 5 bases and J gave up 4 bases; unmatched junction bases: 6. CDR3 residues: CASRQQGASTEAFF. The DNA for the CDR3 is TGCGCCAGCAGGCAACAGGGGGCCTCCACTGAAGCTTTCTTT. Using reference TRBV5-1 and TRBJ1-1 for the parts outside the CDR3, the full variable domain is KAGVTQTPRYLIKTRGQQVTLSCSPISGHRSVSWYQQTPGQGLQFLFEYFSETQRNKGNFPGRFSGRQFSNSRSEMNVSTLELGDSALYLCASRQQGASTEAFFGQGTRLTVV.

The chain is built from TRBV2 and TRBJ1-5; 9 bases match TRBD1. The CDR3 runs 16 residues. Germline CDR1 is SNHLY and CDR2 is FYNNEI. V shed 3 bases, J shed 0 bases, and the junction held 3 bases outside the gene matches. The CDR3 is CASSDRTGVSNQPQHF. The CDR3 DNA is TGTGCCAGCAGTGACAGGACAGGGGTTAGCAATCAGCCCCAGCATTTT.

In regard to this clonotype: A much larger clone differs by one base, so this may be a read error. This chain's CDR3 is CASSRRGTGGQIPTATQSF. In DNA, the CDR3 is TGTGCCAGCAGCCGCCGAGGGACAGGGGGACAGATCCCAACAGCTACGCAGTCTTTT. This chain joins TRBV7-2 and TRBJ2-3, with TRBD1 identical over 11 bases. This CDR3 contains 19 residues. Germline CDR1 SGHTA, CDR2 FQGNSA.

This sequence joins TRBV7-6 and TRBJ1-6, with D possibly being TRBD1 (6 bases). Germline V gives CDR1 SGHVS, CDR2 FNYEAQ. Trimming took off 2 bases at V and 8 bases at J, with 10 bases between the two ends. CDR3 length: 14 amino acids. CDR3: CASSLTGGHSPLHF. In DNA, the CDR3 is TGTGCCAGCAGCTTAACGGGGGGGCATTCACCCCTCCACTTT.